These 5 T cell receptor beta chains share one sample of origin, sequenced in a study of T cells in Graves' hyperthyroidism and ophthalmopathy. The investigators amplified TCR beta CDR3 regions from RNA transcripts. Initially, a first-round RT-PCR of the TCR CDR3 employed the HTBI primer set. TCRdb re-called the multiplex PCR reads through MiXCR, storing one row per CDR3 protein. This sample carries about half a million distinct CDR3 sequences, under 25% of them seen once, and the ten largest clones take approximately 49%. Specimen: blood. The source of these receptors is a woman in her seventies with Graves' ophthalmopathy.

The rearrangement uses TRBV18 and TRBJ2-7; tentative D call: TRBD1 (5 bases). This CDR3 region has 14 residues. CDR1 is KGHSH and CDR2 is LQKENI in the germline V gene. Trimming removed 5 bases from V and 7 bases from J, with 18 bases in between. CDR3 DNA: TGTGCCAGCTCAGGGGCATTAGGTCCTCAGGAGCAGTACTTC. This sequence encodes CASSGALGPQEQYF. Full variable domain (missing parts from reference TRBV18 and TRBJ2-7): NAGVMQNPRHLVRRRGQEARLRCSPMKGHSHVYWYRQLPEEGLKFMVYLQKENIIDESGMPKERFSAEFPKEGPSILRIQQVVRGDSAAYFCASSGALGPQEQYFGPGTRLTVT.

V gene TRBV4-3 combines with J gene TRBJ2-5, with D tentatively TRBD1 (6 bases). Germline V gene sequence: CDR1 LGHNA, CDR2 YSLEER. This CDR3 contains 13 residues. Trimming pared 4 bases from V and 7 bases from J, leaving 13 bases between. The CDR3: CASSPTGLGTQYF. CDR3 in DNA: TGCGCCAGCAGCCCTACAGGGTTGGGGACCCAGTACTTC.

The gene calls are TRBV18 and TRBJ1-2; D is perhaps TRBD1 (5 bases). Germline loops: CDR1 KGHSH, CDR2 LQKENI. This CDR3 comprises 15 residues. Trimming took 2 bases from V and 5 from J, leaving 15 bases between them. CDR3: CASSPSGGASYGYTF. CDR3 coding DNA: TGTGCCAGCTCACCAAGCGGGGGAGCCTCATATGGCTACACCTTC.

This chain connects TRBV3-1 to TRBJ1-3; 10 nucleotides align to TRBD1. Germline loops: CDR1 LGHDT, CDR2 YNNKEL (reference sequence). J lost 4 bases, V lost 4 bases, and 7 bases had no gene match. The CDR3 contains 16 residues. Here the CDR3 reads CASSPTGGWSGNTIYF. The CDR3 bases are TGTGCCAGCAGCCCGACAGGGGGCTGGTCCGGAAACACCATATATTTT.

This sequence joins TRBV18 and TRBJ1-4; the D is unclear. There are 15 residues in the CDR3. The germline V and J ends were trimmed by 2 bases and 4 bases, with 11 bases remaining between them. Germline lookup yields CDR1 KGHSH and CDR2 LQKENI. The CDR3 DNA reads as TGTGCCAGCTCACCAGCTGGGATTGGTAATGAAAAACTGTTTTTT. It codes for CASSPAGIGNEKLFF.